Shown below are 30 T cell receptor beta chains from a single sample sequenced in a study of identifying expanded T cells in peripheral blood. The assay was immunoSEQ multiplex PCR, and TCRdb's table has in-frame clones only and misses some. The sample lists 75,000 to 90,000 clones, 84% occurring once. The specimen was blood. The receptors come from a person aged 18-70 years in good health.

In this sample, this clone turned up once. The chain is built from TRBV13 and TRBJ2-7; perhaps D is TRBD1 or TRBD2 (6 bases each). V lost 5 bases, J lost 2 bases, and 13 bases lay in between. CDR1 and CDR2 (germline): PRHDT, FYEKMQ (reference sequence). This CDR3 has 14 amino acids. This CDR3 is CASSLPGAAYEQYF. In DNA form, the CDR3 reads TGTGCCAGCAGCCTGCCGGGGGCCGCCTACGAGCAGTACTTC.

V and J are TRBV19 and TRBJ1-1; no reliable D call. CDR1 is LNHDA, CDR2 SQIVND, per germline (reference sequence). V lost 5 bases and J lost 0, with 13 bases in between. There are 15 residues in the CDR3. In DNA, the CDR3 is TGTGCCAGTAGTGGGATGGCTTCCATGAACACTGAAGCTTTCTTT. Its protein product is CASSGMASMNTEAFF.

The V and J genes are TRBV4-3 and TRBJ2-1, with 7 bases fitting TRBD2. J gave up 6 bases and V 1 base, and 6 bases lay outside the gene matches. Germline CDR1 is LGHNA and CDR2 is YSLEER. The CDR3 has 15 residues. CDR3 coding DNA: TGCGCCAGCAGCCAAGGGAGCGGGACGCTCAATGAGCAGTTCTTC. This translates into CASSQGSGTLNEQFF.

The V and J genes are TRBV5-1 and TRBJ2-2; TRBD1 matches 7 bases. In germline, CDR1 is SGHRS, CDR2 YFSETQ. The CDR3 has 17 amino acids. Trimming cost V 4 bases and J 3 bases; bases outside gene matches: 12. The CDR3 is CASSNSPTGEYTGELFF. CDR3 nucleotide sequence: TGCGCCAGCAGCAATAGTCCCACAGGGGAATACACCGGGGAGCTGTTTTTT. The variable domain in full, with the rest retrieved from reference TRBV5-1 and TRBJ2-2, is KAGVTQTPRYLIKTRGQQVTLSCSPISGHRSVSWYQQTPGQGLQFLFEYFSETQRNKGNFPGRFSGRQFSNSRSEMNVSTLELGDSALYLCASSNSPTGEYTGELFFGEGSRLTVL.

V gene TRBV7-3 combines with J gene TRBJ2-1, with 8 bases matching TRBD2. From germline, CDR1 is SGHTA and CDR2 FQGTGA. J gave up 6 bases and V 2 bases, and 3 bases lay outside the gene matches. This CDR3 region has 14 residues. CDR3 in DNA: TGTGCCAGCAGCTTAGGACTAGCTGGCAATGAGCAGTTCTTC. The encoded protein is CASSLGLAGNEQFF.

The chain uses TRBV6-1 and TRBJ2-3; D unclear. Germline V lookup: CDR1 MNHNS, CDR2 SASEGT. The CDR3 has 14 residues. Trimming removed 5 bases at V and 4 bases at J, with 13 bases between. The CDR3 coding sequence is TGTGCCAGCAGTCCTGACTGGAGCGCAGATACGCAGTATTTT. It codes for CASSPDWSADTQYF.

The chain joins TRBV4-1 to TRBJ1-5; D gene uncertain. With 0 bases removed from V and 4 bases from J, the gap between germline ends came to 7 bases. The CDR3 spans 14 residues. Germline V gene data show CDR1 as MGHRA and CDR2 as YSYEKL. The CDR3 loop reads CASSQDTNNQPQHF. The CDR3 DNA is TGCGCCAGCAGCCAAGATACGAATAATCAGCCCCAGCATTTT.

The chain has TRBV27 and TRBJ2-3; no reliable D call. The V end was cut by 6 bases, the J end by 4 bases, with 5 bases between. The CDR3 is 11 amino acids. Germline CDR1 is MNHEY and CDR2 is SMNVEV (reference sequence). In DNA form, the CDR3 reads TGTGCCAGCAGCCGTTCAGATACGCAGTATTTT. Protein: CASSRSDTQYF.

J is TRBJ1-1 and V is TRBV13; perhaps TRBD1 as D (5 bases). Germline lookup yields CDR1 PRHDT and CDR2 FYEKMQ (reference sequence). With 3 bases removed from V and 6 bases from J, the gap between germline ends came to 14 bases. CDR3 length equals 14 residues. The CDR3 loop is CASSFGREDAEAFF. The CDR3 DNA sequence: TGTGCCAGCAGCTTTGGCAGGGAAGACGCTGAAGCTTTCTTT.

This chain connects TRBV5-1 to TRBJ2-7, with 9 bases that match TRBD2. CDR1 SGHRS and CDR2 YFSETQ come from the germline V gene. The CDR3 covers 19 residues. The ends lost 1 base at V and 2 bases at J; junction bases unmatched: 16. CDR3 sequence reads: CASSLFFTSGSTGTYEQYF. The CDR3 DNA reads TGCGCCAGCAGCTTGTTTTTTACTAGCGGGTCCACTGGGACCTACGAGCAGTACTTC.

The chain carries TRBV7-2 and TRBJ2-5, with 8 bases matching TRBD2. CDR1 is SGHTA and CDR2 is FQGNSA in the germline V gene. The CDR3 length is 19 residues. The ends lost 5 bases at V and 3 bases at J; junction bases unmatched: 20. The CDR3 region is CASSILGARALAEEETQYF. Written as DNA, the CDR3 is TGTGCCAGCAGCATCCTTGGTGCGCGGGCACTAGCGGAAGAAGAGACCCAGTACTTC.

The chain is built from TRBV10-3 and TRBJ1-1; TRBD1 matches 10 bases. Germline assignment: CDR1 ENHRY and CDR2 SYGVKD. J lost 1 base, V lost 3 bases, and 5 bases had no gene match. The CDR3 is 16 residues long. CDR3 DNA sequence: TGTGCCATCAGTGACGGGACAGGGGTACCGAACACTGAAGCTTTCTTT. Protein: CAISDGTGVPNTEAFF.

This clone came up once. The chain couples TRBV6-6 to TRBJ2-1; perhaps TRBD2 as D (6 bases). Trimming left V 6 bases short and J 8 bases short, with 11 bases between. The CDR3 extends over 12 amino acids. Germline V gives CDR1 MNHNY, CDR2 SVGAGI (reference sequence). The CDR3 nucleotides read TGTGCCAGCAGCGGAGGGTCGGATGAGCAGTTCTTC. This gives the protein CASSGGSDEQFF.

Here the CDR3 reads CASSPQGVGGIYGYTF. The CDR3 coding sequence is TGTGCCAGCAGCCCACAGGGGGTGGGGGGAATCTATGGCTACACCTTC. The V gene is TRBV28, the J gene TRBJ1-2, with 8 bases matching TRBD1. Germline CDR1 reads MDHEN; CDR2 reads SYDVKM. The junction had 13 bases not matched to a gene; V was cut back by 6 bases and J by 4 bases. There are 16 residues in the CDR3.

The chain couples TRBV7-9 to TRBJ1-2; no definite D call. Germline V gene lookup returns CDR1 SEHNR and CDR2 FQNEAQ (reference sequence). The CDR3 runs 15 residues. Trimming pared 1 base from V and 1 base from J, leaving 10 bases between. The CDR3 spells CASSLVGNSNYGYTF. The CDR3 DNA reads TGTGCCAGCAGCTTAGTCGGGAATAGTAACTATGGCTACACCTTC.

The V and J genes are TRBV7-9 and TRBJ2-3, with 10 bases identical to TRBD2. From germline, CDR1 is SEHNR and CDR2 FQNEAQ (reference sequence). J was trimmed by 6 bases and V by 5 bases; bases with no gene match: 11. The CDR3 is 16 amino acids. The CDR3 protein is CASSPESGRARDTQYF. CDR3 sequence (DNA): TGTGCCAGCAGCCCCGAAAGCGGGAGGGCCCGTGATACGCAGTATTTT.

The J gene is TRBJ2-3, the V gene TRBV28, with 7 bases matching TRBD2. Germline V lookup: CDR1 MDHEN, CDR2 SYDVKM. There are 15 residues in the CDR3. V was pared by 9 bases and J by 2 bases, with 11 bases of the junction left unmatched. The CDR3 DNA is TGTGCCAGTCGGATTGGCGGGGGAAACACAGATACGCAGTATTTT. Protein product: CASRIGGGNTDTQYF.

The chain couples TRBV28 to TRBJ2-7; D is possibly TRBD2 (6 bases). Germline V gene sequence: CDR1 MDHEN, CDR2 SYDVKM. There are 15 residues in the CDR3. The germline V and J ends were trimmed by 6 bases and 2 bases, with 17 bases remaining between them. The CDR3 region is CASRPSRDSAYEQYF. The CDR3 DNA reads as TGTGCCAGCAGGCCGTCCCGGGACTCGGCCTACGAGCAGTACTTC.

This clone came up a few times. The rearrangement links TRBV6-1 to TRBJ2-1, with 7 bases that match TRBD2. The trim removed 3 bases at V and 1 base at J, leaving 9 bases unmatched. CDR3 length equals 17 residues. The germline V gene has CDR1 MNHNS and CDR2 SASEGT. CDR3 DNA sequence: TGTGCCAGCAGTGACCCGCTAGCGGTACCGTCCTACAATGAGCAGTTCTTC. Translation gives CASSDPLAVPSYNEQFF.

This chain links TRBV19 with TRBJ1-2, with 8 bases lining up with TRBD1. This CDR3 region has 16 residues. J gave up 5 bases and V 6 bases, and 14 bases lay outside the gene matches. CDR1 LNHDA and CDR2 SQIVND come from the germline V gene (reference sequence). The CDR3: CASSLGQGGWLYGYTF. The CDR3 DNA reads TGTGCCAGTAGCCTTGGACAGGGCGGGTGGCTTTATGGCTACACCTTC.

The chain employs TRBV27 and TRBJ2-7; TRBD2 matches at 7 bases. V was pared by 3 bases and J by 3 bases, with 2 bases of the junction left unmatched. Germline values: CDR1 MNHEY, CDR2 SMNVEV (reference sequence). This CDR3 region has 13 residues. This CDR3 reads CASSFASGYEQYF. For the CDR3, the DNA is TGTGCCAGCAGTTTTGCTAGCGGCTACGAGCAGTACTTC.

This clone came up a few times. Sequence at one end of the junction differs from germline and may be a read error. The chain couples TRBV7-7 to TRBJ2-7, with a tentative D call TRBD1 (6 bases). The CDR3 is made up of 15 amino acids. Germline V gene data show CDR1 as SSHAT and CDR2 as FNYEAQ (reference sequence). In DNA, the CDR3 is TGTGCTAGCAGCTTAGGTCCAGGGGCTCAGTACGAGCAGTACTTC. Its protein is CASSLGPGAQYEQYF.

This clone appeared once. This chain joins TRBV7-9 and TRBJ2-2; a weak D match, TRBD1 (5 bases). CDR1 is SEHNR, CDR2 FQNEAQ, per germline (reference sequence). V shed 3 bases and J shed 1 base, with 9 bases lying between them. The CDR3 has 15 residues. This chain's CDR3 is CASSFFQGNTGELFF. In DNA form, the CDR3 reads TGTGCCAGCAGCTTTTTCCAGGGGAACACCGGGGAGCTGTTTTTT.

The CDR3 nucleotides are TGTGCCAGCAGCTTACCGGCTGCAACTAATGAAAAACTGTTTTTT. It translates to CASSLPAATNEKLFF. The chain recombines TRBV7-9 with TRBJ1-4; no clear D gene. This CDR3 is 15 amino acids long. Germline values: CDR1 SEHNR, CDR2 FQNEAQ (reference sequence). V lost 2 bases, J lost 0 bases, and 7 bases lay in between.

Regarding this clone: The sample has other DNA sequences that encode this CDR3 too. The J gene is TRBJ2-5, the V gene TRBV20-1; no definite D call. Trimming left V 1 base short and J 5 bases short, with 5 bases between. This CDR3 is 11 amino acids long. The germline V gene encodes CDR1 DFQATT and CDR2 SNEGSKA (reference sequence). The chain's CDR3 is CSARVVETQYF. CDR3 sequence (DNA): TGCAGTGCTAGAGTAGTGGAGACCCAGTACTTC.

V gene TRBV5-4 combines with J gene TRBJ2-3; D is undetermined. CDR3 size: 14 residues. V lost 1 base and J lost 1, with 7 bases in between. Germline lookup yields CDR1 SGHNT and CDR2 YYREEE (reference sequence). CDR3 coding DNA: TGTGCCAGCAGCTTGCAAAGGCGCACAGATACGCAGTATTTT. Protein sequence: CASSLQRRTDTQYF.

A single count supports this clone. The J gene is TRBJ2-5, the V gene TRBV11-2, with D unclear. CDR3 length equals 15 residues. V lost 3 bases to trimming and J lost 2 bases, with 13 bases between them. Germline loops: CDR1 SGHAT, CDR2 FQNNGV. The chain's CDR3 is CASSFNPSQQETQYF. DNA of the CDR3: TGTGCCAGCAGCTTCAACCCCTCTCAACAAGAGACCCAGTACTTC.

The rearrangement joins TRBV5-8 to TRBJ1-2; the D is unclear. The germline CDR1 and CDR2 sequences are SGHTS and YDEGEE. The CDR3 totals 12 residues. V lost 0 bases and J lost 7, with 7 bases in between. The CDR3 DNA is TGTGCCAGCAGCTTGGCCATAGGTGGCTACACCTTC. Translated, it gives CASSLAIGGYTF.

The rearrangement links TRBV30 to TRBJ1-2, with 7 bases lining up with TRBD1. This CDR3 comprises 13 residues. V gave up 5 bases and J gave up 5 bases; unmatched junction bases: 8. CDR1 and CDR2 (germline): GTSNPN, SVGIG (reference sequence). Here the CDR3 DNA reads TGTGCCTGGGTCCGGGACAGTGTATATGGCTACACCTTC. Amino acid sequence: CAWVRDSVYGYTF.

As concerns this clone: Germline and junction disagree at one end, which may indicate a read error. CDR3 sequence: CACSSQAGAGEETQYF. The CDR3 DNA is TGTGCCTGCAGCTCGCAAGCGGGAGCCGGGGAGGAGACCCAGTACTTC. The chain is built from TRBV7-2 and TRBJ2-5; TRBD2 matches at 8 bases. This CDR3 is 16 amino acids long. Germline lookup yields CDR1 SGHTA and CDR2 FQGNSA.